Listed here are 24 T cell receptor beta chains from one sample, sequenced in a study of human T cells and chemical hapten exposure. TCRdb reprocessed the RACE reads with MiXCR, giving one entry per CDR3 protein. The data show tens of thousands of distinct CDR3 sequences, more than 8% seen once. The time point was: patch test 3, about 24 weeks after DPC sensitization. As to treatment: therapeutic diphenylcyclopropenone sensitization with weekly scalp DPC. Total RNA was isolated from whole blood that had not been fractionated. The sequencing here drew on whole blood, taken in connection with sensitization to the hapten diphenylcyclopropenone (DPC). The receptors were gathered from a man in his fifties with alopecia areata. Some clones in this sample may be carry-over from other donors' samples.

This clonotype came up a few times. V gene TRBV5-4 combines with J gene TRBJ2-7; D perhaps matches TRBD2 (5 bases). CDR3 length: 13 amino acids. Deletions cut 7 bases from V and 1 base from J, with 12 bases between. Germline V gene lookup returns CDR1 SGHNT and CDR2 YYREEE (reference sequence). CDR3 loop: CASALGLSYEQYF. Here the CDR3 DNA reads TGTGCCAGCGCTCTTGGACTTTCCTACGAGCAGTACTTC.

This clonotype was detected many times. CDR3 amino acids: CASSPGGQETQYF. CDR3 in DNA: TGTGCCAGCTCACCTGGGGGCCAAGAGACCCAGTACTTC. The V call is TRBV18, the J call TRBJ2-5; D may be TRBD1 or TRBD2 (5 bases each). V was cut by 3 bases and J by 1 base, with 6 bases left in between. Per the germline V gene, CDR1 is KGHSH and CDR2 is LQKENI. This CDR3 is 13 amino acids long. The entire variable domain, with the rest obtained from reference TRBV18 and TRBJ2-5, is as follows: NAGVMQNPRHLVRRRGQEARLRCSPMKGHSHVYWYRQLPEEGLKFMVYLQKENIIDESGMPKERFSAEFPKEGPSILRIQQVVRGDSAAYFCASSPGGQETQYFGPGTRLLVL.

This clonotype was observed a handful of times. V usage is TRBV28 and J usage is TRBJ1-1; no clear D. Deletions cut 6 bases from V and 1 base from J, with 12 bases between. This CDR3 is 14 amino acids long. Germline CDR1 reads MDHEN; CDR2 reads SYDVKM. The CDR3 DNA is TGTGCCAGCAGGAGAGAAATATCGAACACTGAAGCTTTCTTT. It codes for CASRREISNTEAFF.

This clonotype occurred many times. CDR3 DNA: TGTGCTGGCGAAACAGATACGCAGTATTTT. It translates to CAGETDTQYF. V gene TRBV30 combines with J gene TRBJ2-3, with D hard to call. Germline V lookup: CDR1 GTSNPN, CDR2 SVGIG (reference sequence). The CDR3 is 10 amino acids. The whole variable domain, filled in from reference TRBV30 and TRBJ2-3, reads SQTIHQWPATLVQPVGSPLSLECTVEGTSNPNLYWYRQAAGRGLQLLFYSVGIGQISSEVPQNLSASRPQDRQFILSSKKLLLSDSGFYLCAGETDTQYFGPGTRLTVL.

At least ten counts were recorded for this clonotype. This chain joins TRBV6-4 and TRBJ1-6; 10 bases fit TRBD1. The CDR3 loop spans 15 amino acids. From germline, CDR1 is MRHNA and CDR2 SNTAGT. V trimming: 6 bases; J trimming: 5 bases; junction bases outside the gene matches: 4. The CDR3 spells CASSAGTGDNSPLHF. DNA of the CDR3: TGTGCCAGCAGCGCCGGGACAGGGGATAATTCACCCCTCCACTTT.

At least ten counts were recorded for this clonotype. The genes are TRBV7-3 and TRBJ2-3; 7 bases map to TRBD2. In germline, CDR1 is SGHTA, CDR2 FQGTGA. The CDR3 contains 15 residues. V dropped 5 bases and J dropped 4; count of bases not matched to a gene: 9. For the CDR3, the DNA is TGTGCCAGCAGCGGAGGACTAGGGGTATCAGATACGCAGTATTTT. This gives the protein CASSGGLGVSDTQYF.

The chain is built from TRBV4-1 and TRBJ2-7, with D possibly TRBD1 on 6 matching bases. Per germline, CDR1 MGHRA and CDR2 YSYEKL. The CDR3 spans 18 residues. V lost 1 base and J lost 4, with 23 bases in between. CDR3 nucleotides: TGCGCCAGCAGCCAAGTAATCGGAGTACAGGGTCTATCGTACGAGCAGTACTTC. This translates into CASSQVIGVQGLSYEQYF.

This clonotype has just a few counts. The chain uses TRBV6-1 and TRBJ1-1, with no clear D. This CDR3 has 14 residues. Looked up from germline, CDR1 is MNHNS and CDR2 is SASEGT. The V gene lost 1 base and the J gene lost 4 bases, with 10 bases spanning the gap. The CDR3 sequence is CASSEVFRGTEAFF. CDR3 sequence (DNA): TGTGCCAGCAGTGAAGTATTCCGAGGCACTGAAGCTTTCTTT.

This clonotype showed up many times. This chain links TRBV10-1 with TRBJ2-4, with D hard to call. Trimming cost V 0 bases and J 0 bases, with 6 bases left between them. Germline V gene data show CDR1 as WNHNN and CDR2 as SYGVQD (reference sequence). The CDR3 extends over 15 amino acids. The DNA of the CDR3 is TGCGCCAGCAGTGAGTCACAACTAGCCAAAAACATTCAGTACTTC. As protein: CASSESQLAKNIQYF.

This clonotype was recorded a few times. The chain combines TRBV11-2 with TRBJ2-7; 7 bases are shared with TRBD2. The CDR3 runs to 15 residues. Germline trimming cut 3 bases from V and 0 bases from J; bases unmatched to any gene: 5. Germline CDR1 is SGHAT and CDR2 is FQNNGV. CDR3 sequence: CASSLGLADSYEQYF. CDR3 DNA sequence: TGTGCCAGCAGCTTGGGTCTAGCGGACTCCTACGAGCAGTACTTC.

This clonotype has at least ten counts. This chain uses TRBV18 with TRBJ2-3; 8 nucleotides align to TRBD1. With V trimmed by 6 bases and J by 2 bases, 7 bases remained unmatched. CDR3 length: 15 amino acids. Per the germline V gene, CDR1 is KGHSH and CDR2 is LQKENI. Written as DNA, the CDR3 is TGTGCCAGCTCCCCAGGGGGCCTACCCACAGATACGCAGTATTTT. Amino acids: CASSPGGLPTDTQYF.

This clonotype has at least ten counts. The CDR3 sequence is CASSLDSKETQYF. For the CDR3, the DNA is TGTGCCAGCAGTTTAGACAGCAAAGAGACCCAGTACTTC. This chain uses TRBV12-3 or TRBV12-4 with TRBJ2-5; D not resolved. The CDR3 has 13 amino acids. Trimming removed 1 base at V and 3 bases at J, with 6 bases between.

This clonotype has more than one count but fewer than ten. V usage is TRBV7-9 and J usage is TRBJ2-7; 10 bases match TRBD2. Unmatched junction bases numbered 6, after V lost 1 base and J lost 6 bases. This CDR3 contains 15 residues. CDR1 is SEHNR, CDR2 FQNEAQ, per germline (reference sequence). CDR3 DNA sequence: TGTGCCAGCAGCTTAGGTCTAGCGGGAGTCCGCGAGCAGTACTTC. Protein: CASSLGLAGVREQYF.

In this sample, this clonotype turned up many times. The chain's CDR3 is CASRGWTVNTEAFF. CDR3 nucleotides: TGTGCCAGCAGGGGCTGGACAGTGAACACTGAAGCTTTCTTT. This chain uses TRBV28 with TRBJ1-1; a possible D gene is TRBD1 (6 bases). This CDR3 comprises 14 residues. Germline CDR1 is MDHEN and CDR2 is SYDVKM. The V and J ends lost 6 bases and 0 bases respectively, with 11 bases between them.

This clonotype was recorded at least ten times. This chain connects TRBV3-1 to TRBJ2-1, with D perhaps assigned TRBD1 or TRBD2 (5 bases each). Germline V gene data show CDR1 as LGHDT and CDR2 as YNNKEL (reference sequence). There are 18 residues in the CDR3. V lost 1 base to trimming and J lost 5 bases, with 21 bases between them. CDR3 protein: CASSQVEPGPPLNNEQFF. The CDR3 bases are TGTGCCAGCAGCCAAGTTGAGCCGGGACCGCCTCTGAACAATGAGCAGTTCTTC.

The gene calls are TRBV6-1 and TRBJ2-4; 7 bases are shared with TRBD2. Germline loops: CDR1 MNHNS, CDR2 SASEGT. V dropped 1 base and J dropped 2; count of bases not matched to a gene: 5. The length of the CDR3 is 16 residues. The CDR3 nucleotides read TGTGCCAGCAGTGAAGGGGGAGGGCCCTCCAAAAACATTCAGTACTTC. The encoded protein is CASSEGGGPSKNIQYF.

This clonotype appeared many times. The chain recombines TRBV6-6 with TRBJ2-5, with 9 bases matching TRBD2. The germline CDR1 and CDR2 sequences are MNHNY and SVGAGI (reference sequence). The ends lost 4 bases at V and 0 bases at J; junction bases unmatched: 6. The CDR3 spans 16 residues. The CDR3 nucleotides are TGTGCCAGCAGTTCAAAGCGGGGGGACTACCAAGAGACCCAGTACTTC. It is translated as CASSSKRGDYQETQYF.

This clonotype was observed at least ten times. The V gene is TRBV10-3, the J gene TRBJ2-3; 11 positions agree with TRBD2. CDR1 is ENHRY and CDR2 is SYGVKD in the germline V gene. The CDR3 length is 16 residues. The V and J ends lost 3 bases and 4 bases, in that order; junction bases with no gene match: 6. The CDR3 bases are TGTGCCATCAGTGAAGGGCTAGCGGGAGGCGCAGATACGCAGTATTTT. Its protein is CAISEGLAGGADTQYF.

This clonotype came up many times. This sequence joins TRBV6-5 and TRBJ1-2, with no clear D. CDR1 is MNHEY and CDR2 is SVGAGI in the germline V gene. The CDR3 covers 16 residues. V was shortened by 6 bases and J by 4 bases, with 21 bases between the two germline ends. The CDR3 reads CASRTTNAGFGYGYTF. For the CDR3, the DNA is TGTGCCAGCAGGACAACAAATGCTGGGTTCGGCTATGGCTACACCTTC.

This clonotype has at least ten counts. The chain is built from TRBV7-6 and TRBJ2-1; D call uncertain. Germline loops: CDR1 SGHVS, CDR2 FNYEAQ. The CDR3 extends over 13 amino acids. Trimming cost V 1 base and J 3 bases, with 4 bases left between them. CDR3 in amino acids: CASSLGIYNEQFF. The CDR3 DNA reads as TGTGCCAGCAGCTTAGGGATCTACAATGAGCAGTTCTTC.

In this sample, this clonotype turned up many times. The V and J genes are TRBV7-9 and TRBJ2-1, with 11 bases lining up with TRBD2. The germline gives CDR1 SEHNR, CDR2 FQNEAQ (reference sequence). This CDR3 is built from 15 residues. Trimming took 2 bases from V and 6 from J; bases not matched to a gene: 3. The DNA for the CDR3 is TGTGCCAGCAGCTTACTAGGGACTAGCGGCAATGAGCAGTTCTTC. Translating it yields CASSLLGTSGNEQFF.

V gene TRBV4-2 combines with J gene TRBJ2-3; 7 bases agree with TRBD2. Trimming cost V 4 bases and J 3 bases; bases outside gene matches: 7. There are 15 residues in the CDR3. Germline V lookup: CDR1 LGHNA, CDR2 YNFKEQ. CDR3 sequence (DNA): TGTGCCAGCAGCCTCGGAACTAGCGAAACAGATACGCAGTATTTT. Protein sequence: CASSLGTSETDTQYF.

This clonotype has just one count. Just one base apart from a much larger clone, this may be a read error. Written as DNA, the CDR3 is TGTGCCAGCAGTCCCCATGGTACCGCGGAGCTGTTTTTT. This translates into CASSPHGTAELFF. V usage is TRBV12-3 or TRBV12-4 and J usage is TRBJ2-2; D unclear. This CDR3 spans 13 amino acids.

The CDR3 DNA reads as TGTGCCAGCCACCCGCGGGGGACCTACAATGAGCAGTTCTTC. Encoded protein: CASHPRGTYNEQFF. This sequence joins TRBV7-2 and TRBJ2-1; 7 bases map to TRBD2. Germline trimming cut 8 bases from V and 2 bases from J; bases unmatched to any gene: 6. This CDR3 is 14 amino acids long. The germline V gene encodes CDR1 SGHTA and CDR2 FQGNSA.